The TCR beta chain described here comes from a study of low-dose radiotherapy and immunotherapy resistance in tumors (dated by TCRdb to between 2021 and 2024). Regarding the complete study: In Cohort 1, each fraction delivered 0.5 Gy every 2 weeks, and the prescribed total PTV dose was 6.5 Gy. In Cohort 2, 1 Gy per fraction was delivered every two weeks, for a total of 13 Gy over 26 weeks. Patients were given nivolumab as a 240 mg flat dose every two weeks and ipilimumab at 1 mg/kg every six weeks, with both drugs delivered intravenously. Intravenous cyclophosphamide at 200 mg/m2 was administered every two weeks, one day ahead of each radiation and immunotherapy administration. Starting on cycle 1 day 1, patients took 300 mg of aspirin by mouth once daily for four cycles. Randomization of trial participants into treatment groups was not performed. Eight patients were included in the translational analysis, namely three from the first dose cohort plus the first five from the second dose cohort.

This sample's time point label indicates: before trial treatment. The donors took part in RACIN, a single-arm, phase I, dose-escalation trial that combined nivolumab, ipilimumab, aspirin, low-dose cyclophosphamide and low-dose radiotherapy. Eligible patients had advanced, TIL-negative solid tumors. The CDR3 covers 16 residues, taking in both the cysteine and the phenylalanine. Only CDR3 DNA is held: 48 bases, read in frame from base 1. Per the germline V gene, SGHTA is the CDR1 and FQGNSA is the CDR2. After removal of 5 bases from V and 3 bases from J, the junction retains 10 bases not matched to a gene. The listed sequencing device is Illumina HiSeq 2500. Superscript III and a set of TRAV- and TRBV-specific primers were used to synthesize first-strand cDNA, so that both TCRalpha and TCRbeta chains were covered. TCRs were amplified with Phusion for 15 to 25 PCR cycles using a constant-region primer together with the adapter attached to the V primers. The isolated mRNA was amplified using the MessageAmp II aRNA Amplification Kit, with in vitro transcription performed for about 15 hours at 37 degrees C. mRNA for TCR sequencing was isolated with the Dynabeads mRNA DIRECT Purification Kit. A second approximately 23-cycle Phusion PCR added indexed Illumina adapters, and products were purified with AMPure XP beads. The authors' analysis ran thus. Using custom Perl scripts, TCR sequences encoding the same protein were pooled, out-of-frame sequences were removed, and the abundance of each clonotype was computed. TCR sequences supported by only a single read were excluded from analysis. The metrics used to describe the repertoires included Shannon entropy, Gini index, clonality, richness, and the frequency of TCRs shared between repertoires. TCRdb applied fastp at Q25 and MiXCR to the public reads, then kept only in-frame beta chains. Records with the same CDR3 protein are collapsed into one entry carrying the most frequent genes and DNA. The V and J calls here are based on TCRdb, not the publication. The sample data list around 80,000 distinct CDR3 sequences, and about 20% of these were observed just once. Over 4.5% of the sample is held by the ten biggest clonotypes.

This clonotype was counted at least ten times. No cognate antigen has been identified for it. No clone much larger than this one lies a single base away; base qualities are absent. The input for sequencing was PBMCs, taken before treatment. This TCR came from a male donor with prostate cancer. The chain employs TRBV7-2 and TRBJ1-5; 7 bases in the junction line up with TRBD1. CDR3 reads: CASSKLAGTVNQPQHF. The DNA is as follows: TGTGCCAGCAGCAAATTAGCCGGGACAGTCAATCAGCCCCAGCATTTT.